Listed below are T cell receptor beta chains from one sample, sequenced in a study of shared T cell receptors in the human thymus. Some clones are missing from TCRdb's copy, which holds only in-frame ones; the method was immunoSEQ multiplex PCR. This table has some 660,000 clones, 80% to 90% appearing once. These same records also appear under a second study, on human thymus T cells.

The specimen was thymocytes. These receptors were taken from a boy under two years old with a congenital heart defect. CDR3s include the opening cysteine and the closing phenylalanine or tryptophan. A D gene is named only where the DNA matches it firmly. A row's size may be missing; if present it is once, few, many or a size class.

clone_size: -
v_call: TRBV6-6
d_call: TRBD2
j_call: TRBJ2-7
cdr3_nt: TGTGCCAGCCCCCCGGGGGGGGCCTACGAGCAGTACTTC
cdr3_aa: CASPPGGAYEQYF

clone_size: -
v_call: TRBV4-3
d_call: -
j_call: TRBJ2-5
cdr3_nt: TGCGCCAGCAGCCAAGATCCAGGCCGAGAGACCCAGTACTTC
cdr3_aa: CASSQDPGRETQYF

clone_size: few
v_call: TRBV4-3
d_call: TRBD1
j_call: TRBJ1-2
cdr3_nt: TGCGCCAGCAGCCTACGGTGGAACAGGGGTTACTATGGCTACACCTTC
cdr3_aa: CASSLRWNRGYYGYTF

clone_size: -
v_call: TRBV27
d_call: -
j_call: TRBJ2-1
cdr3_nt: TGTGCCAGCAGTTTATTTCCGTCAGGGAAGGATGAGCAGTTCTTC
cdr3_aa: CASSLFPSGKDEQFF

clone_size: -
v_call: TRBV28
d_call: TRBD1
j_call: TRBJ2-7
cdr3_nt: TGTGCCAGCAGTTTACGGGACAGTCCACCGCCTTCCTACGAGCAGTACTTC
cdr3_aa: CASSLRDSPPPSYEQYF

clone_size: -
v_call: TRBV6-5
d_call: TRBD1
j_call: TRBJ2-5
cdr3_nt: TGTGCCAGCAGTACAGGGGAGGAGACCCAGTACTTC
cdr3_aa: CASSTGEETQYF

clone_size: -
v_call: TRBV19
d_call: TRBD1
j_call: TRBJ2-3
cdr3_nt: TGTGCCAGTAGTAACCACAGGGGGCTCGGCACAGATACGCAGTATTTT
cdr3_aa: CASSNHRGLGTDTQYF

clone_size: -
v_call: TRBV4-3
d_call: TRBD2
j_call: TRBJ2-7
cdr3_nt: TGCGCCAGCAGCGAAAGAGCGGGAGCCGACTACGAGCAGTACTTC
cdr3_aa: CASSERAGADYEQYF

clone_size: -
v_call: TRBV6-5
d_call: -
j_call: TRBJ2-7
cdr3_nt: TGTGCCAGCAGTTACGTCACCCCTAACGGGAACGAGCAGTACTTC
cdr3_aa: CASSYVTPNGNEQYF

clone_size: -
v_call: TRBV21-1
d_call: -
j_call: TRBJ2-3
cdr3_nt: TGTGCCAGCAGCACCTGGAGGGATCTAGCGGGAGGCTTATGCACAGATACGCAGTATTTT
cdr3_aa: CASSTWRDLAGGLCTDTQYF

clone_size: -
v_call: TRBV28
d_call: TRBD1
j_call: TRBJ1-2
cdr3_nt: TGTGCCAGCAGTCGCCTTTCTGACCGGGACAGTTTACATGGCTACACCTTC
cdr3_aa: CASSRLSDRDSLHGYTF

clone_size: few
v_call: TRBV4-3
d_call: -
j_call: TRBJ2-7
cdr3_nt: TGCGCCAGCAGCCGCGACTTTTCTACCTACGAGCAGTACTTC
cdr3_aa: CASSRDFSTYEQYF

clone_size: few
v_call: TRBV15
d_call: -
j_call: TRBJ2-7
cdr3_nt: TGTGCCACCAGCAGAGAGGCCATACAGGGGACTTTTGCCTACGAGCAGTACTTC
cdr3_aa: CATSREAIQGTFAYEQYF

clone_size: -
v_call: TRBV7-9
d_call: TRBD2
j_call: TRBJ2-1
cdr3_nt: TGTGCCAGCAGATCGCCTAGCGGGAGAGCCTACAATGAGCAGTTCTTC
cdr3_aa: CASRSPSGRAYNEQFF

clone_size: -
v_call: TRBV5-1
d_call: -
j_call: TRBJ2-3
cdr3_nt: TGCGCCAGCAGCTCCGTAGAGGATACGCAGTATTTT
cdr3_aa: CASSSVEDTQYF

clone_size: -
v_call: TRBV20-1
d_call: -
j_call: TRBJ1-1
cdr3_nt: TGCAGTGCTAGCCACTCCCAAGCTTTCTTT
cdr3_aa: CSASHSQAFF

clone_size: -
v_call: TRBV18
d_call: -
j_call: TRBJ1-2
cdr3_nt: TGTGCCAGCTCACCACCCGATTACGACAGGATCTATGGCTACACCTTC
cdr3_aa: CASSPPDYDRIYGYTF

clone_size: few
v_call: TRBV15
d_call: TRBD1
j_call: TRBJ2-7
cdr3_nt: TGTGCCACCAGCAGAGATCAAGGACAGGGGTTCCACGAGCAGTACTTC
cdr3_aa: CATSRDQGQGFHEQYF

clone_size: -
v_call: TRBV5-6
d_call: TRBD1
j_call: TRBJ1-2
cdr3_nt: TGTGCCAGCAGCACCGGGACAGGCAACTATGGCTACACCTTC
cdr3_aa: CASSTGTGNYGYTF

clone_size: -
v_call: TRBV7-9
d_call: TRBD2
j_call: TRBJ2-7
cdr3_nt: TGTGCCAGCAGCTATAAACCGGGACTAGCGGGAACCTACGAGCAGTACTTC
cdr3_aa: CASSYKPGLAGTYEQYF

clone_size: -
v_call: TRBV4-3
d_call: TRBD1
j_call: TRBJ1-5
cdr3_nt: TGCGCCAGCAGCCAAGACGAGACAGGGGCTCAGCCCCAGCATTTT
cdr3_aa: CASSQDETGAQPQHF

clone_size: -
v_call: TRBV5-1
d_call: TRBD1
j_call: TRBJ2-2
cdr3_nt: TGCGCCAGCAGCTTAGCACCCGGGACAGGGGGCACGGGCACCGGGGAGCTGTTTTTT
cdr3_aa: CASSLAPGTGGTGTGELFF

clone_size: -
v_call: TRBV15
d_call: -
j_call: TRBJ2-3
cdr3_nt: TGTGCCACCAGCAGAGATCAGGTCCTCACAGATACGCAGTATTTT
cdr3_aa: CATSRDQVLTDTQYF

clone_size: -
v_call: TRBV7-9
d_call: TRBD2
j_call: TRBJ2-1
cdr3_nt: TGTGCCAGCAGCGTCTCCGGGACTAGCGGGAGAAACTTGGATAATGAGCAGTTCTTC
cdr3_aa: CASSVSGTSGRNLDNEQFF

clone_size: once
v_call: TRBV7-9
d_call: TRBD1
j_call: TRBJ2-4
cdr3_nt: TGTGCCAGCAGCTCAGCGACAGGGTTCTGGGCCAAAAACATTCAGTACTTC
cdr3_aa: CASSSATGFWAKNIQYF

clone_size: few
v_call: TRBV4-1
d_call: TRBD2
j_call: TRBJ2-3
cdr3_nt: TGCGCCAGCAGCCAAGTCGCGGGAGAGAAAGATACGCAGTATTTT
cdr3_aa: CASSQVAGEKDTQYF

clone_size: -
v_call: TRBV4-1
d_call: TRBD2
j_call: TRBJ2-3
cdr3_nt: TGCGCCAGCAGCCTCTGGACTAGCGGGGGGGATACGCAGTATTTT
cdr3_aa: CASSLWTSGGDTQYF

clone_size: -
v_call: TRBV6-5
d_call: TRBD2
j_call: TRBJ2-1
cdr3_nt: TGTGCCAGCAGTTCCCTAGCGGGGGGGCCCTACAATGAGCAGTTCTTC
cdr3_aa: CASSSLAGGPYNEQFF

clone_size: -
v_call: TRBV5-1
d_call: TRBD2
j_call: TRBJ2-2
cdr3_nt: TGCGCCAGCAGCTTGGGGACTAGCGGGAGGGACACCGGGGAGCTGTTTTTT
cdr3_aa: CASSLGTSGRDTGELFF

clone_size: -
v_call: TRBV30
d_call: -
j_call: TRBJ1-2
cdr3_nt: TGTGCCTGGAGTGTTCGGTCTACTAACTATGGCTACACCTTC
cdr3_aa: CAWSVRSTNYGYTF

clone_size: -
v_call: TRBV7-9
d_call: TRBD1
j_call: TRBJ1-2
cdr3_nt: TGTGCCAGCAGTCCCGGGACAGGGGCTATAGATGGCTACACCTTC
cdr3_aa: CASSPGTGAIDGYTF

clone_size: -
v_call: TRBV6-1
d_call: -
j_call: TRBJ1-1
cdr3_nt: TGTGCCAGCAGTACTACTCAGAGCTCAAAAGGAGCTTTCTTT
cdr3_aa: CASSTTQSSKGAFF

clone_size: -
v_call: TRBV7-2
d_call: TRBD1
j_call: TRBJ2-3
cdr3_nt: TGTGCCAGCAGCCTCGGGTTTTGGGACAGGGTCACAGATACGCAGTATTTT
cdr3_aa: CASSLGFWDRVTDTQYF

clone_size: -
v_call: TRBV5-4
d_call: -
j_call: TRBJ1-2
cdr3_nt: TGTGCCAGCAGCTTGCCCGCGACAACCGGCTACACCTTC
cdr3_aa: CASSLPATTGYTF

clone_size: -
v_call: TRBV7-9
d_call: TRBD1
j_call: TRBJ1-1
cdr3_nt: TGTGCCAGCAGCTTAATAGTGGGGACAGGGGGCTACACTGAAGCTTTCTTT
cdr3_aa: CASSLIVGTGGYTEAFF

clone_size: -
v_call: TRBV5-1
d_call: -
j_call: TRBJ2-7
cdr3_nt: TGCGCCAGCAGCTTAGGACAAGGACAAGACTACGAGCAGTACTTC
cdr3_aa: CASSLGQGQDYEQYF

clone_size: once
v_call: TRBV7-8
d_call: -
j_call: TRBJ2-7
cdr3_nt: TGTGCCAGCAGCTTAGTCGGGGACTCCAGCTCCTACGAGCAGTACTTC
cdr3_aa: CASSLVGDSSSYEQYF

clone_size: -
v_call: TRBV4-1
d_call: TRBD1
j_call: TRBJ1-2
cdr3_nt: TGCGCCAGCAGCCAAGAGGGAGGGGGACAGGGGGGCGGCTACACCTTC
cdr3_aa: CASSQEGGGQGGGYTF

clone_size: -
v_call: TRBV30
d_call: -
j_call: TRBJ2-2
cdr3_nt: TGTGCCTGGAGTGTACTTGGGGGGATTCCTGCGAACACCGGGGAGCTGTTTTTT
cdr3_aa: CAWSVLGGIPANTGELFF

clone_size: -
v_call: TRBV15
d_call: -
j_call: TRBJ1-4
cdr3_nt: TGTGCCACCAGCAGAGGCGTGGGGGGGCACAATGAAAAACTGTTTTTT
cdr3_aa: CATSRGVGGHNEKLFF

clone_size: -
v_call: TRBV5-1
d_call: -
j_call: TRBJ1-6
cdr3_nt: TGCGCCAGCAAGGACATTTATAATTCACCCCTCCACTTT
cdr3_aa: CASKDIYNSPLHF

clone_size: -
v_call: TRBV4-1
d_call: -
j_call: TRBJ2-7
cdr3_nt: TGCGCCAGCAGCCAAGATCTCCGCTTGGCAGTGATCTACGAGCAGTACTTC
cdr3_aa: CASSQDLRLAVIYEQYF

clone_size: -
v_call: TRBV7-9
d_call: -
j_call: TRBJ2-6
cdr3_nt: TGTGCCAGCAGCCGTCCCGAGACACTGTGCTCTGGGGCCAACGTCCTGACTTTC
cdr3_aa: CASSRPETLCSGANVLTF

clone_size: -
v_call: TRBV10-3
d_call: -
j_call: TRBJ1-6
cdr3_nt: TGTGCCATCAGTGGGTATAGCTCCTATAATTCACCCCTCCACTTT
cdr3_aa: CAISGYSSYNSPLHF

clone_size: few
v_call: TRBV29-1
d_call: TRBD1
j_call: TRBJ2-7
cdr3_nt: TGCAGCGTTGGACAGGGAGAATGGTACGAGCAGTACTTC
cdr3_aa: CSVGQGEWYEQYF

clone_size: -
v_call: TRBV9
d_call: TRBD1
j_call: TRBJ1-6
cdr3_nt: TGTGCCAGCAGCGGCGGCCCCGGGACAGGGTATTCCCCCCTCCACTTT
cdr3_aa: CASSGGPGTGYSPLHF

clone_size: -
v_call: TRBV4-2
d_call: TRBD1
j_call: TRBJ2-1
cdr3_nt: TGTGCCAGCAGCCAAACAGGGGCCGCGGAGGATGAGCAGTTCTTC
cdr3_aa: CASSQTGAAEDEQFF

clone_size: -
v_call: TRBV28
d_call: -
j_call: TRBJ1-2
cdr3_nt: TGTGCCAGCTATGAGTTATCGAACTATGGCTACACCTTC
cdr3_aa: CASYELSNYGYTF

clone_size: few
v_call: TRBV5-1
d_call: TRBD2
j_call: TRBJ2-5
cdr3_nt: TGCGCCAGCAGCTTGCCGGGGGGGGAGACCCAGTACTTC
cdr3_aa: CASSLPGGETQYF

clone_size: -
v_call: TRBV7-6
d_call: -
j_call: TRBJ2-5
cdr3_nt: TGTGCCAGCAGCTTTAATAGTCTAGGGACCCAGTACTTC
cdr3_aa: CASSFNSLGTQYF

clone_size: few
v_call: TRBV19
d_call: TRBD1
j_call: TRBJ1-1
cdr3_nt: TGTGCCAGTACTACAGGGGGGAACACTGAAGCTTTCTTT
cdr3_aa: CASTTGGNTEAFF

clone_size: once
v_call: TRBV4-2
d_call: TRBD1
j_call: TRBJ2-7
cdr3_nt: TGTGCCAGCAGCCAAGATTACGGGACAGGGCCCTACGAGCAGTACTTC
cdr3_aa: CASSQDYGTGPYEQYF

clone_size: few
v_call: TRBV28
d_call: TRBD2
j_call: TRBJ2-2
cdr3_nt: TGTGCCAGCAGTTTATTTAAGCTTCGTAGGACTAGCGGGAGGGAGAACACCGGGGAGCTGTTTTTT
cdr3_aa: CASSLFKLRRTSGRENTGELFF

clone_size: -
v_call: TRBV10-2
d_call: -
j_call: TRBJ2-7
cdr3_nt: TGCGCCAGCAGTGAGCCTCTAGCTGGCGACGAGCAGTACTTC
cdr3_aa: CASSEPLAGDEQYF

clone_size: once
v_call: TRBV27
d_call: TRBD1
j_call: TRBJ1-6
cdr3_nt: TGTGCCAGCAGTTTATCGATAGGGACAGGGAAGGGGTCCTATAATTCACCCCTCCACTTT
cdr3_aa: CASSLSIGTGKGSYNSPLHF

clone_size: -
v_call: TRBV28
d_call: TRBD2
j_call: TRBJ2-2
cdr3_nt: TGTGCCAGCACCATCGGACTAGCGGAGAACACCGGGGAGCTGTTTTTT
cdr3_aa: CASTIGLAENTGELFF

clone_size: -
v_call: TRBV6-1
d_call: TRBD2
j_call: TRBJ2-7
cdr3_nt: TGTGCCAGCAGTGAAGATGGTAGCGGGACCTACTACGAGCAGTACTTC
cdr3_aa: CASSEDGSGTYYEQYF

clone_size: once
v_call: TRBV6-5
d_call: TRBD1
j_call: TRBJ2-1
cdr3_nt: TGTGCCAGCAGTTACGACAGGGGTTCCTACAATGAGCAGTTCTTC
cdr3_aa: CASSYDRGSYNEQFF

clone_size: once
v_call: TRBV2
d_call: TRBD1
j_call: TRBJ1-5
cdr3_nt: TGTGCCAGCAGAGCGACAGGGGGCGAGTACTATAGCAATCAGCCCCAGCATTTT
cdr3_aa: CASRATGGEYYSNQPQHF